This record concerns one TCR beta chain sequence. Its specificity is unknown. The trim removed 4 bases at V and 5 bases at J, leaving 9 bases unmatched. The germline V gene encodes CDR1 MGHRA and CDR2 YSYEKL. The CDR3 contains 16 residues. The repertoire was sequenced with immunoSEQ multiplex PCR; TCRdb's copy has only in-frame clones and lacks some. The sample has 150,000 to 170,000 clones; roughly 94% are singletons. This sample is drawn from a study of OX40 agonist ivuxolimab in advanced cancers. Study overall: Ivuxolimab is an agonistic anti-OX40 (CD134) antibody, and patients were treated with it. People in dose escalation had one of these cancers: hepatocellular carcinoma, melanoma, renal cell or head and neck cancer. The study, taken as a whole, reports: Expanded clones were, on average, more numerous among CD8+ T cells than CD4+.

On cycle 4 day 1 and cycle 7 day 1, as well as at baseline, blood was sampled. The receptor was isolated from an adult with an advanced solid tumor such as melanoma, head and neck, liver or kidney cancer. The rearrangement links TRBV4-1 to TRBJ1-4, with TRBD1 matching over 8 bases. The source material was CD4+ or CD8+ T cells sorted from blood, sampled in a trial of the OX40 agonist ivuxolimab. The CDR3 protein is CASSRMIQGENEKLFF. In nucleotides, the CDR3 is TGCGCCAGCAGCCGGATGATACAGGGGGAGAATGAAAAACTGTTTTTT.